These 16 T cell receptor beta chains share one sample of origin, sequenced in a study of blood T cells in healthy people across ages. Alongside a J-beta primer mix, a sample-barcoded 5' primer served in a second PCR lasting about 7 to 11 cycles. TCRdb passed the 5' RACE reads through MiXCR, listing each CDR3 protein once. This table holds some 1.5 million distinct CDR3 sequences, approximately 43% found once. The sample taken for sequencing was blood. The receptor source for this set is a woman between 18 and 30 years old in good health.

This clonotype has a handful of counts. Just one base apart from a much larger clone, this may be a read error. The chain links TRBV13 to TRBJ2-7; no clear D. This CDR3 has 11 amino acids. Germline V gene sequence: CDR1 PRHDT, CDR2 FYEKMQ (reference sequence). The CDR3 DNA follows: TGTGCCAGCGGCTTTGCCTACGAGCAGTACTTC. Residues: CASGFAYEQYF.

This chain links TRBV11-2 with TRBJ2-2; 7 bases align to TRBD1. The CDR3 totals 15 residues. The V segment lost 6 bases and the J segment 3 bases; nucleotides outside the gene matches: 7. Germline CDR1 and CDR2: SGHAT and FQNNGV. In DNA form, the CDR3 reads TGTGCCAGCAGACCCGGGACAGCAGACACCGGGGAGCTGTTTTTT. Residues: CASRPGTADTGELFF.

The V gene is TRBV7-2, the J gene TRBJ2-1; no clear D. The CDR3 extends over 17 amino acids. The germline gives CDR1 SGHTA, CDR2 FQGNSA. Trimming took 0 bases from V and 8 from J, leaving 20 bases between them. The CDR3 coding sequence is TGTGCCAGCAGCTTAGCCAGTTGGAGCATCCAGTCACATGAGCAGTTCTTC. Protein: CASSLASWSIQSHEQFF.

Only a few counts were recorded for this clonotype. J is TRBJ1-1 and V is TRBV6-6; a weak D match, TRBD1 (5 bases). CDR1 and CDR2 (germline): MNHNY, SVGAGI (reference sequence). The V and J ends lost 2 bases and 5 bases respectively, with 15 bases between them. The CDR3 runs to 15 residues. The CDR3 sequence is CASSYDGSWGTEAFF. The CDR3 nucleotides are TGTGCCAGCAGTTACGACGGCAGCTGGGGGACTGAAGCTTTCTTT.

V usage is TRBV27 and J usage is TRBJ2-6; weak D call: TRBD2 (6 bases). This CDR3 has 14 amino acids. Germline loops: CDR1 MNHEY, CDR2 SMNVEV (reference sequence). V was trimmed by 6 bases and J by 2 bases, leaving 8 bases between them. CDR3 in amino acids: CASRGGTGANVLTF. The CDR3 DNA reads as TGTGCCAGCAGAGGAGGGACTGGGGCCAACGTCCTGACTTTC.

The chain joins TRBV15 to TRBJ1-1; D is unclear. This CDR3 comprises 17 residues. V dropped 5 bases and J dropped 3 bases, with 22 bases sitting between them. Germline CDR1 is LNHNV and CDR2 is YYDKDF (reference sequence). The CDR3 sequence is CATSQVLNQVADTEAFF. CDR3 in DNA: TGTGCCACCAGCCAAGTACTAAACCAGGTCGCGGACACTGAAGCTTTCTTT.

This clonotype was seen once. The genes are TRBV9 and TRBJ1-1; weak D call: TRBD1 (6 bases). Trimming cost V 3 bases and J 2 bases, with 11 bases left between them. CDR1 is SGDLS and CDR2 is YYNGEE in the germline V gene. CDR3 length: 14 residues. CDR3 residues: CASSGTAGNTEAFF. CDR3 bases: TGTGCCAGCAGCGGGACAGCGGGAAACACTGAAGCTTTCTTT.

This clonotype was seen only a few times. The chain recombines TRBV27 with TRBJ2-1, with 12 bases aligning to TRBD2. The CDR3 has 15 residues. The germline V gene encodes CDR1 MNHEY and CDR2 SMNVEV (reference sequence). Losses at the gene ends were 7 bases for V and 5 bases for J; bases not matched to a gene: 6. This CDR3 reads CASTSSGGAHNEQFF. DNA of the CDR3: TGTGCCAGCACTTCTAGCGGGGGGGCCCACAATGAGCAGTTCTTC.

The CDR3 is CASSDRVQNEQYF. The CDR3 nucleotides read TGTGCCAGCAGTGACAGGGTTCAGAACGAGCAGTACTTC. V is TRBV27 and J is TRBJ2-7, with 7 nucleotides matching TRBD1. Per the germline V gene, CDR1 is MNHEY and CDR2 is SMNVEV (reference sequence). This CDR3 is 13 amino acids long. V lost 5 bases and J lost 5; bases outside the gene matches: 6.

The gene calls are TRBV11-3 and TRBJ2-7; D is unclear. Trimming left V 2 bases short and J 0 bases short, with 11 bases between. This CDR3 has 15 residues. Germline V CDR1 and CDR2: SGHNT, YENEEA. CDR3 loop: CASSLRRPHSYEQYF. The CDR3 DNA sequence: TGTGCCAGCAGCTTACGGCGGCCCCACTCCTACGAGCAGTACTTC.

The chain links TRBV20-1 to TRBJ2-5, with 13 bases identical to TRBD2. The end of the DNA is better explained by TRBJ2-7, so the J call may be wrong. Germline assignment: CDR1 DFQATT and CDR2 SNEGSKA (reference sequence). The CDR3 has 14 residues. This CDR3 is CSARRTSGSSEQYF. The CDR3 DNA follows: TGCAGTGCCCGAAGGACTAGCGGGAGCTCCGAGCAGTACTTC.

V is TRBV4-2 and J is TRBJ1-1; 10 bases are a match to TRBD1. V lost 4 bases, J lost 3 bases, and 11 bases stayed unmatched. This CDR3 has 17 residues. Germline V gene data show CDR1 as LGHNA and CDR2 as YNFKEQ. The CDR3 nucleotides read TGTGCCAGCAGCCCCGCGGACAGGGGGGTCATGGACACTGAAGCTTTCTTT. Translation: CASSPADRGVMDTEAFF.

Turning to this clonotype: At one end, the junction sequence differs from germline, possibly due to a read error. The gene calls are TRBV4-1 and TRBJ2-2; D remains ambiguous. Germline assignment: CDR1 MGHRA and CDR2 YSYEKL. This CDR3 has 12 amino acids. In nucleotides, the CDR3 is TGCGCCAGCGGCCAGGACACCGGGGAGCTGTTTTTT. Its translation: CASGQDTGELFF.

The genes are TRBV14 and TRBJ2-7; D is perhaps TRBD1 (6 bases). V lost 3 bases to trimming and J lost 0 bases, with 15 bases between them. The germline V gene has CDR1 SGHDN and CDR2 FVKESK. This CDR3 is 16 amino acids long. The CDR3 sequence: CASSQFTGYGSYEQYF. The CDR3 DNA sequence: TGTGCCAGCAGCCAGTTCACAGGGTACGGCTCCTACGAGCAGTACTTC.

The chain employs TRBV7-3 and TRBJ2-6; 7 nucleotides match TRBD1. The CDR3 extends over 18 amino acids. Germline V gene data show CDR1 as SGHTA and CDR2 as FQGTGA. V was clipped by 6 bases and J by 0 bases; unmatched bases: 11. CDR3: CASRQSGTESSGANVLTF. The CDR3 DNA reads TGTGCCAGCAGACAATCCGGGACAGAGAGCTCTGGGGCCAACGTCCTGACTTTC.

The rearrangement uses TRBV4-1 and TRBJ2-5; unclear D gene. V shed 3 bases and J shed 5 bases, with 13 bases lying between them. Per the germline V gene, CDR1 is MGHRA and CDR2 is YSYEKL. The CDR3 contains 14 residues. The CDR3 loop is CASSHRDPGETQYF. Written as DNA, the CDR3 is TGCGCCAGCAGCCACCGTGACCCTGGCGAGACCCAGTACTTC.